The clone carrying this T cell receptor beta chain was detected a few times. Its antigen is as yet unknown. Researchers used genomic DNA as the template to profile TCR beta VDJ and CDR3. TCRdb processed the reads anew with MiXCR; each CDR3 protein has one entry. The repertoire consists of 120,000 or so distinct CDR3 sequences, with almost 40% occurring once and the leading ten covering approximately 2.6%. Germline CDR1 and CDR2: DFQATT and SNEGSKA (reference sequence). CDR3 length equals 21 residues. J was trimmed by 0 bases and V by 0 bases; bases with no gene match: 17. This record comes from a study of CD8+CD57+ T cells in acquired aplastic anemia. Turning to the study itself: Average DNA yield from sorted CD4+ and CD8+ cells was about 3 ug. Findings of the study overall: Roughly 31 CD8+ CDR3 sequences occurred in both the patients and the controls. For CD8+ Simpson's diversity, patients and controls showed no significant difference.

Sequenced patients had shown CD8+CD57+ cell expansion by flow cytometry. By the time of blood sampling, patients had still received no therapy. This clonotype originated in a human donor with aplastic anemia. The rearrangement links TRBV20-1 to TRBJ2-1; 10 bases are a match to TRBD2. The sample consisted of sorted CD4+, CD8+, or CD8+CD57+ T cells (not recorded which) from PBMCs. The chain's CDR3 is CSARDRASGGDTPRSYNEQFF. The CDR3 DNA reads as TGCAGTGCTAGAGATAGGGCTAGCGGGGGAGATACTCCTCGCTCCTACAATGAGCAGTTCTTC.